Listed below are T cell receptor beta chains from one sample, sequenced in a study of T cells in narcolepsy. Using immunoSEQ multiplex PCR, the repertoire was profiled, and TCRdb retains in-frame clones only, with some absent. The table has about 30,000 clones, approximately 78% seen once. The sample comprised CD45RA- memory CD4+ T cells from PBMCs. These receptors all come from a human donor with narcolepsy. Each CDR3 is given with its conserved first and last residue. Fields, in order: D gene, clone size, J gene, V gene, CDR3 protein, CDR3 DNA. A D gene is named only where the DNA matches it firmly. Size is omitted from some rows. Given values are once, few, many or a class for expanded clones.

d_gene: .
abundance: .
j_gene: TRBJ1-2
v_gene: TRBV2
CDR3aa: CASRAGVQGPYGYTF
CDR3nt: TGTGCCAGCAGGGCCGGGGTTCAGGGTCCATATGGCTACACCTTC

d_gene: .
abundance: .
j_gene: TRBJ2-3
v_gene: TRBV6-1
CDR3aa: CASSDPGGGFTDTQYF
CDR3nt: TGTGCCAGCAGTGATCCGGGCGGGGGCTTCACAGATACGCAGTATTTT

d_gene: .
abundance: once
j_gene: TRBJ1-2
v_gene: TRBV20-1
CDR3aa: CSAGARYGYTF
CDR3nt: TGCAGTGCAGGGGCAAGGTATGGCTACACCTTC

d_gene: TRBD2
abundance: .
j_gene: TRBJ2-3
v_gene: TRBV5-4
CDR3aa: CATSGGRTDTQYF
CDR3nt: TGTGCTACTAGCGGGGGAAGGACAGATACGCAGTATTTT

d_gene: TRBD2
abundance: .
j_gene: TRBJ2-3
v_gene: TRBV10-3
CDR3aa: CAISEGGRSGRPDTQYF
CDR3nt: TGTGCCATCAGTGAGGGGGGAAGGAGCGGGAGGCCAGATACGCAGTATTTT

d_gene: TRBD2
abundance: .
j_gene: TRBJ2-1
v_gene: TRBV6-1
CDR3aa: CASSELAGGPAEQFF
CDR3nt: TGTGCCAGCAGTGAACTAGCGGGGGGGCCTGCTGAGCAGTTCTTC

d_gene: .
abundance: .
j_gene: TRBJ2-6
v_gene: TRBV19
CDR3aa: CASTLGEGFANVLTF
CDR3nt: TGTGCCAGTACCCTTGGGGAAGGATTCGCCAACGTCCTGACTTTC

d_gene: .
abundance: few
j_gene: TRBJ1-2
v_gene: TRBV18
CDR3aa: CASSPQRLGGNGYTF
CDR3nt: TGTGCCAGCTCACCACAAAGGTTGGGAGGGAATGGCTACACCTTC

d_gene: TRBD1
abundance: .
j_gene: TRBJ2-5
v_gene: TRBV29-1
CDR3aa: CSVEPFPGQGLAETQYF
CDR3nt: TGCAGCGTTGAACCCTTTCCGGGACAGGGGTTGGCAGAGACCCAGTACTTC

d_gene: .
abundance: few
j_gene: TRBJ1-1
v_gene: TRBV2
CDR3aa: CASSEGGYTEAFF
CDR3nt: TGTGCCAGCAGTGAGGGGGGTTACACTGAAGCTTTCTTT

d_gene: TRBD1
abundance: .
j_gene: TRBJ1-1
v_gene: TRBV29-1
CDR3aa: CSGWTGGLVTEAFF
CDR3nt: TGCAGCGGATGGACAGGGGGCCTGGTCACTGAAGCTTTCTTT

d_gene: .
abundance: .
j_gene: TRBJ2-7
v_gene: TRBV7-2
CDR3aa: CASSHRNPSSYEQYF
CDR3nt: TGTGCCAGCAGCCACCGGAACCCGTCGAGTTACGAGCAGTACTTC

d_gene: .
abundance: .
j_gene: TRBJ1-1
v_gene: TRBV5-1
CDR3aa: CASSLDGGSNTEAFF
CDR3nt: TGCGCCAGCAGCTTGGATGGGGGATCGAACACTGAAGCTTTCTTT

d_gene: .
abundance: .
j_gene: TRBJ2-7
v_gene: TRBV5-1
CDR3aa: CASSPGTGISYEQYF
CDR3nt: TGCGCCAGCAGCCCCGGGACGGGTATCTCCTACGAGCAGTACTTC

d_gene: .
abundance: .
j_gene: TRBJ1-6
v_gene: TRBV11-2
CDR3aa: CASSTEGRGNSPLHF
CDR3nt: TGTGCCAGCAGCACCGAGGGACGGGGAAATTCACCCCTCCACTTT

d_gene: TRBD2
abundance: .
j_gene: TRBJ2-7
v_gene: TRBV4-1
CDR3aa: CASSQDGRAISYEQYF
CDR3nt: TGCGCCAGCAGCCAAGATGGGAGGGCAATATCCTACGAGCAGTACTTC

d_gene: TRBD1
abundance: .
j_gene: TRBJ1-6
v_gene: TRBV18
CDR3aa: CASSLVQGAGAPLHF
CDR3nt: TGTGCCAGCTCACTAGTACAGGGGGCCGGGGCACCCCTCCACTTT

d_gene: .
abundance: .
j_gene: TRBJ2-5
v_gene: TRBV5-6
CDR3aa: CASSSGRQETQYF
CDR3nt: TGTGCCAGCAGCTCAGGACGGCAAGAGACCCAGTACTTC

d_gene: .
abundance: .
j_gene: TRBJ2-2
v_gene: TRBV9
CDR3aa: CASSPQAARDAGELFF
CDR3nt: TGTGCCAGCAGCCCTCAGGCAGCTCGTGACGCCGGGGAGCTGTTTTTT

d_gene: TRBD2
abundance: .
j_gene: TRBJ2-7
v_gene: TRBV5-6
CDR3aa: CASSSPRPGGSYEQYF
CDR3nt: TGTGCCAGCAGCAGCCCACGGCCGGGGGGCTCCTACGAGCAGTACTTC

d_gene: .
abundance: .
j_gene: TRBJ2-5
v_gene: TRBV5-4
CDR3aa: CASSLSLTEETQYF
CDR3nt: TGTGCCAGCAGCTTGTCACTTACGGAAGAGACCCAGTACTTC

d_gene: TRBD2
abundance: .
j_gene: TRBJ2-7
v_gene: TRBV27
CDR3aa: CASSTIAGGRYEQYF
CDR3nt: TGTGCCAGCAGTACGATAGCGGGAGGGCGATACGAGCAGTACTTC

d_gene: .
abundance: few
j_gene: TRBJ2-1
v_gene: TRBV5-4
CDR3aa: CASSPPGGGNEQFF
CDR3nt: TGTGCCAGCAGCCCGCCTGGTGGGGGAAATGAGCAGTTCTTC

d_gene: .
abundance: .
j_gene: TRBJ2-2
v_gene: TRBV19
CDR3aa: CASSRTIRDTGELFF
CDR3nt: TGTGCCAGTAGTAGAACTATACGGGACACCGGGGAGCTGTTTTTT

d_gene: TRBD2
abundance: .
j_gene: TRBJ2-7
v_gene: TRBV11-2
CDR3aa: CASSFLAGAGEQYF
CDR3nt: TGTGCCAGCAGCTTCCTAGCGGGAGCAGGCGAGCAGTACTTC

d_gene: .
abundance: medium-sized
j_gene: TRBJ2-7
v_gene: TRBV5-1
CDR3aa: CASSLDGDLLEQYF
CDR3nt: TGCGCCAGCAGCTTGGATGGGGACCTGCTAGAGCAGTACTTC

d_gene: .
abundance: .
j_gene: TRBJ1-4
v_gene: TRBV7-2
CDR3aa: CASSRGSGNEKLFF
CDR3nt: TGTGCCAGCAGCCGGGGGTCGGGTAATGAAAAACTGTTTTTT

d_gene: .
abundance: few
j_gene: TRBJ2-1
v_gene: TRBV7-3
CDR3aa: CASSPPGGSWGVNEQFF
CDR3nt: TGTGCCAGCAGCCCCCCGGGCGGTAGCTGGGGGGTCAATGAGCAGTTCTTC

d_gene: .
abundance: .
j_gene: TRBJ1-4
v_gene: TRBV11-1
CDR3aa: CASSSHQGTNEKLFF
CDR3nt: TGTGCCAGCAGTTCTCATCAGGGGACTAATGAAAAACTGTTTTTT

d_gene: TRBD1
abundance: .
j_gene: TRBJ1-1
v_gene: TRBV14
CDR3aa: CASSQRPKTGLMNTEAFF
CDR3nt: TGTGCCAGCAGCCAGCGGCCGAAGACAGGGCTCATGAACACTGAGGCTTTCTTT

d_gene: .
abundance: .
j_gene: TRBJ1-6
v_gene: TRBV5-1
CDR3aa: CASSRAVNSPLHF
CDR3nt: TGCGCCAGCAGTCGGGCAGTTAATTCACCCCTCCACTTT

d_gene: .
abundance: once
j_gene: TRBJ2-6
v_gene: TRBV2
CDR3aa: CASSVSSGANVLTF
CDR3nt: TGTGCCAGCAGTGTTAGCTCTGGGGCCAACGTCCTGACTTTC

d_gene: TRBD2
abundance: .
j_gene: TRBJ2-2
v_gene: TRBV6-5
CDR3aa: CASQGGPGDTGELFF
CDR3nt: TGTGCCAGCCAGGGAGGGCCGGGGGACACCGGGGAGCTGTTTTTT

d_gene: TRBD1
abundance: .
j_gene: TRBJ2-5
v_gene: TRBV5-1
CDR3aa: CASRPPVEQGPYYF
CDR3nt: TGCGCCAGCAGACCCCCGGTGGAACAGGGGCCCTATTACTTC

d_gene: TRBD2
abundance: .
j_gene: TRBJ2-7
v_gene: TRBV18
CDR3aa: CASSPGGSEYF
CDR3nt: TGTGCCAGCTCACCGGGGGGGAGTGAGTACTTC

d_gene: .
abundance: .
j_gene: TRBJ1-2
v_gene: TRBV9
CDR3aa: CASADKARGEGYTF
CDR3nt: TGTGCCAGCGCCGACAAAGCCAGGGGAGAGGGCTACACCTTC

d_gene: TRBD1
abundance: .
j_gene: TRBJ1-2
v_gene: TRBV5-1
CDR3aa: CASSLEGQGAGGYTF
CDR3nt: TGCGCCAGCAGCTTGGAAGGACAGGGGGCCGGCGGCTACACCTTC

d_gene: .
abundance: few
j_gene: TRBJ2-7
v_gene: TRBV6-5
CDR3aa: CASSYSVGGAAYEQYF
CDR3nt: TGTGCCAGCAGTTACTCTGTGGGGGGCGCTGCCTACGAGCAGTACTTC